The T cell receptor beta chain under discussion was sequenced for a study of PD-L1 blockade in urothelial cancer. After removal of 7 bases from V and 12 bases from J, the junction contained 22 bases not matched to a gene. The CDR3 has 16 amino acids. CDR1 is LNHDA and CDR2 is SQIVND in the germline V gene (reference sequence). Generated by immunoSEQ multiplex PCR, the TCRdb table keeps only in-frame clones and is missing some. Among about 21,000 clones listed, roughly 89% were seen once. Samples spanned pretreatment and treatment, with 1 to 8 time points per patient. The sequencing here drew on PBMCs, taken around atezolizumab (anti-PD-L1) treatment. The gene calls are TRBV19 and TRBJ2-5, with TRBD2 matching 8 bases. This sequence originates from a woman between 55 and 75 years old with urothelial cancer. The DNA for the CDR3 is TGTGCCAGTACCCCCCGGGAGGGACACCCCAATCAGAATAAGTACTTC. Translation: CASTPREGHPNQNKYF.